This TCR beta chain appears in the sequencing data of a study of identical twins. TCRdb recomputed calls from the 5' RACE reads with MiXCR, one row per CDR3 protein. This table holds hundreds of thousands of distinct CDR3 sequences, approximately 24% found once. Germline loops: CDR1 KGHDR, CDR2 SFDVKD. The length of the CDR3 is 16 residues. Trimming stripped 1 base from V and 2 bases from J, with 12 bases between. This same sample was also part of a study on T cells expressing NK-cell markers. That work states: The study found dominant NKG2C+ clonotypes at 1.0-7.0% of CD8+ T cells in six donors.

The chain has TRBV24-1 and TRBJ2-3, with D unclear. The sequenced sample was CD4+ T cells sorted from blood. This TCR was recovered from a woman younger than 30 in good health. The CDR3 loop is CATSDLGGRNTDTQYF. The CDR3 DNA reads as TGTGCCACCAGTGATTTAGGCGGAAGGAACACAGATACGCAGTATTTT.